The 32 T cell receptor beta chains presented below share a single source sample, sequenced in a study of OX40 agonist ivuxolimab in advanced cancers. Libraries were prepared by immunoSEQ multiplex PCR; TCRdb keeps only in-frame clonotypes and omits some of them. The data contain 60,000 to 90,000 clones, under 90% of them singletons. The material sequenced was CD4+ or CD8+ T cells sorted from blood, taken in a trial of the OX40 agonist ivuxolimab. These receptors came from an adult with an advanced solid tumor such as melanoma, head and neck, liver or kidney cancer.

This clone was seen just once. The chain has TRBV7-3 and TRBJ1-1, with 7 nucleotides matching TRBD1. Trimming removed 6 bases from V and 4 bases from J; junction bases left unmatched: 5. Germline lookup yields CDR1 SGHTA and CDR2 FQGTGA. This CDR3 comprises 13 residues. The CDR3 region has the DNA TGTGCCAGCAGTATACGACAGGGCACTGAAGCTTTCTTT. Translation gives CASSIRQGTEAFF.

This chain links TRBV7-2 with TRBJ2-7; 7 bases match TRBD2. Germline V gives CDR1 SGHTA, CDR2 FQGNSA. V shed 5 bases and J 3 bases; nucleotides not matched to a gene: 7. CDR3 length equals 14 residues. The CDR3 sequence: CASSRGLRGYEQYF. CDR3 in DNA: TGTGCCAGCAGCCGGGGACTAAGGGGCTACGAGCAGTACTTC.

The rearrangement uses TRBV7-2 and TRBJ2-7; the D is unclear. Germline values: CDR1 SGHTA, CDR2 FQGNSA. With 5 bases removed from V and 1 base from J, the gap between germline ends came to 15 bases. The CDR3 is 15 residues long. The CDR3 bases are TGTGCCAGCAGCCCCCCCCCGTTCGGATCCTACGAGCAGTACTTC. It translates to CASSPPPFGSYEQYF.

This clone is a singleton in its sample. CDR3: CASSRGLYNEQFF. In DNA form, the CDR3 reads TGTGCCAGCTCACGAGGACTTTACAATGAGCAGTTCTTC. V usage is TRBV18 and J usage is TRBJ2-1; tentative D call: TRBD2 (5 bases). Germline V gene data show CDR1 as KGHSH and CDR2 as LQKENI. The CDR3 spans 13 residues. The V end lost 4 bases, the J end lost 4 bases, and 8 bases lay between the germline ends.

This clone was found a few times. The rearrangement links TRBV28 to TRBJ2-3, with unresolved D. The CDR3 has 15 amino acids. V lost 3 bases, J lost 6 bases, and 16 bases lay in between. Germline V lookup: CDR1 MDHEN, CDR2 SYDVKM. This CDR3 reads CASSLTGPLGDTQYF. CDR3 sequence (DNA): TGTGCCAGCAGTTTGACGGGCCCACTCGGGGATACGCAGTATTTT.

The CDR3 nucleotides read TGTGCCAGCAGTACGGGACAGAGTCACAATGAGCAGTTCTTC. Protein sequence: CASSTGQSHNEQFF. The chain combines TRBV27 with TRBJ2-1; 7 nucleotides align to TRBD1. The V segment lost 5 bases and the J segment 5 bases; nucleotides outside the gene matches: 6. The V gene's germline CDR1 is MNHEY and CDR2 SMNVEV (reference sequence). The length of the CDR3 is 14 residues.

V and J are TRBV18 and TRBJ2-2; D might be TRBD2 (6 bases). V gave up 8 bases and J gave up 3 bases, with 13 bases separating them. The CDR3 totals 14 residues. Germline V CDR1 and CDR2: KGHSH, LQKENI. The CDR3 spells CASNGGSDTGELFF. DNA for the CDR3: TGTGCCAGCAACGGGGGAAGTGACACCGGGGAGCTGTTTTTT.

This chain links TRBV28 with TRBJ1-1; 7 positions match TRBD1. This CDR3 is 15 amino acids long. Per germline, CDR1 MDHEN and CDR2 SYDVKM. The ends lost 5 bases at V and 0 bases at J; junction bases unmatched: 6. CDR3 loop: CASSRPGQMNTEAFF. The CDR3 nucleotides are TGTGCCAGCAGTCGCCCGGGACAGATGAACACTGAAGCTTTCTTT.

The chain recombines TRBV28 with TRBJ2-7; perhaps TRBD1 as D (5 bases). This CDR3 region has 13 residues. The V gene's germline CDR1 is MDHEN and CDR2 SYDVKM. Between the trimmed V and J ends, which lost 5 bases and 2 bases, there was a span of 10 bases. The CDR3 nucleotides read TGTGCCAGCAGTAGGGGCATCCCCTACGAGCAGTACGTC. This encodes CASSRGIPYEQYV.

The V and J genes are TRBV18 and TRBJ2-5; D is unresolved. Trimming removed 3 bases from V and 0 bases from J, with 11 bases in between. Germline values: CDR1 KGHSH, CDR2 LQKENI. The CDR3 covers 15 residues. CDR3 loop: CASSPGTLYQETQYF. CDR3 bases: TGTGCCAGCTCACCCGGCACCTTGTACCAAGAGACCCAGTACTTC.

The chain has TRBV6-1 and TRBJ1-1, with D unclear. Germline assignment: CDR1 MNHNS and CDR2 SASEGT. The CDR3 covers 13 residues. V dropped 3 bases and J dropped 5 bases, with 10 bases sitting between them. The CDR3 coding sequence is TGTGCCAGCAGTGATCGGGGAAGGACTGAAGCTTTCTTT. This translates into CASSDRGRTEAFF.

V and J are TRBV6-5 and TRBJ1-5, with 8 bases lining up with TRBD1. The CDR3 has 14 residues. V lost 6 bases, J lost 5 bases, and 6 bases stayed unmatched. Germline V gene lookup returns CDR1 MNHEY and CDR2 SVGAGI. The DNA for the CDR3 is TGTGCCAGCAGGATTGGACAGGGACATCAGCCCCAGCATTTT. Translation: CASRIGQGHQPQHF.

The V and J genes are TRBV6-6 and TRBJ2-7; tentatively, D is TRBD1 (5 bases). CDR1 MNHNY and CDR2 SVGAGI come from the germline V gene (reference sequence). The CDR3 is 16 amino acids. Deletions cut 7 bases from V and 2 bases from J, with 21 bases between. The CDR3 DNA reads TGTGCCAGCACTCCACTTAAATCGACAGAAGCCTACGAGCAGTACTTC. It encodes CASTPLKSTEAYEQYF.

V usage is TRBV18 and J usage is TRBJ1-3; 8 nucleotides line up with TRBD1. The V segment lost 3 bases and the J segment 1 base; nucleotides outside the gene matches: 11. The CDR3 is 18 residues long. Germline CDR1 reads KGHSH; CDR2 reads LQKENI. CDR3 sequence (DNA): TGTGCCAGCTCACCCTCCGTCACAGGGGGTTCTTCTGGAAACACCATATATTTT. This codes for CASSPSVTGGSSGNTIYF.

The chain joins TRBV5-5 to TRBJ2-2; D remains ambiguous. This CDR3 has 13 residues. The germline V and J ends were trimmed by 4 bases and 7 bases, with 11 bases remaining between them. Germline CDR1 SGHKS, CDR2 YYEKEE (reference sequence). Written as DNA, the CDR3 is TGTGCCAGCAGCAAAGTCGTAAGCGGGGAGCTGTTTTTT. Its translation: CASSKVVSGELFF.

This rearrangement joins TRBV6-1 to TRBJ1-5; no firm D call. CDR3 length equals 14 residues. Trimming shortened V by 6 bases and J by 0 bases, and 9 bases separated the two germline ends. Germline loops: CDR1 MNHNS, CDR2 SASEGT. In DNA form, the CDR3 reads TGTGCCAGCAGGGGGAGGGCTAGCAATCAGCCCCAGCATTTT. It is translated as CASRGRASNQPQHF.

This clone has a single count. CDR3 bases: TGTGCCAGCAGTTCATCCGCCTCCTACAATGAGCAGTTCTTC. Translating it yields CASSSSASYNEQFF. This sequence joins TRBV28 and TRBJ2-1; unclear D gene. Per germline, CDR1 MDHEN and CDR2 SYDVKM. V shed 4 bases and J shed 0 bases, with 7 bases lying between them. The CDR3 loop spans 14 amino acids.

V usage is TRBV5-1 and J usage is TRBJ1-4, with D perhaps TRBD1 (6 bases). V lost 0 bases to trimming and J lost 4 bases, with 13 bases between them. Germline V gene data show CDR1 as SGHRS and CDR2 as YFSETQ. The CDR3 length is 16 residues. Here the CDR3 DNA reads TGCGCCAGCAGCTTGGAAACGGGACAAAGTAATGAAAAACTGTTTTTT. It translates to CASSLETGQSNEKLFF.

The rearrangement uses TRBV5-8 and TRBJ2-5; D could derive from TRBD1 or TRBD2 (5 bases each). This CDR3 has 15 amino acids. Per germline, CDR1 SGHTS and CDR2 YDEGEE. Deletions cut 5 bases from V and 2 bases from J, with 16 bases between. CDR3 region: CASRGTTGNQETQYF. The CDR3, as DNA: TGTGCCAGCAGGGGGACGACTGGGAATCAAGAGACCCAGTACTTC.

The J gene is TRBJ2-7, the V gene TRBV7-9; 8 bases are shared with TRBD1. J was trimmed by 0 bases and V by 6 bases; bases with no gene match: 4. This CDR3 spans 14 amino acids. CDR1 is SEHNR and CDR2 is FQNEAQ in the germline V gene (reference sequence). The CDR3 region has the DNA TGTGCCAGCAGGCGACAGGGGCGCTCCTACGAGCAGTACTTC. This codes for CASRRQGRSYEQYF.

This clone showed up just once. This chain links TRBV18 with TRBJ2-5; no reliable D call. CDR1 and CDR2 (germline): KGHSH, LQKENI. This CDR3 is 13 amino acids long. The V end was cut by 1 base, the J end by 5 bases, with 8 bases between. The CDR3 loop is CASSPRPHETQYF. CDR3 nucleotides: TGTGCCAGCTCACCACGACCCCACGAGACCCAGTACTTC.

CDR3 nucleotides: TGCGCCAGCAAGATAGGGGCGTGGGAGACCCAGTACTTC. Protein product: CASKIGAWETQYF. This chain uses TRBV5-1 with TRBJ2-5; weak D call: TRBD1 (5 bases). This CDR3 contains 13 residues. CDR1 is SGHRS and CDR2 is YFSETQ in the germline V gene. The V gene lost 6 bases and the J gene lost 5 bases, with 14 bases spanning the gap.

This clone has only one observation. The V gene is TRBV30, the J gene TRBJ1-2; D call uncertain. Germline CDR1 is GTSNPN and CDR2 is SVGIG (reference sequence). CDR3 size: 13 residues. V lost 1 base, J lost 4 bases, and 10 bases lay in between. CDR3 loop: CAWSAGVSYGYTF. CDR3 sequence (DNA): TGTGCCTGGAGTGCCGGGGTTTCCTATGGCTACACCTTC.

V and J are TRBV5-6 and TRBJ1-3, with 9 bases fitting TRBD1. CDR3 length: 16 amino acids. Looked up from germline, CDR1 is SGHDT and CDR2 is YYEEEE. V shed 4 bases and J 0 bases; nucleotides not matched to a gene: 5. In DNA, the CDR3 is TGTGCCAGCAGCCGACAGGGGGTCACCTCTGGAAACACCATATATTTT. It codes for CASSRQGVTSGNTIYF.

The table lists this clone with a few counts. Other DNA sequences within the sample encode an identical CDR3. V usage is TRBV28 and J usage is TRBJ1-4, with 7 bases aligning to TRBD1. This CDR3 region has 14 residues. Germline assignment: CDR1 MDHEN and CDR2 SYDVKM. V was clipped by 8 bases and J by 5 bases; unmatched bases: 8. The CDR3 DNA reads TGTGCCAGCTCGACAGGGAGGCGGAATGAAAAACTGTTTTTT. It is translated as CASSTGRRNEKLFF.

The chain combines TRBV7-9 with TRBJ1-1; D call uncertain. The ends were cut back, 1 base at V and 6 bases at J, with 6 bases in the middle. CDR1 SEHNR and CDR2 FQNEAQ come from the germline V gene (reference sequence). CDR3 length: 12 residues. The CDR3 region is CASSLGLAEAFF. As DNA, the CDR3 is TGTGCCAGCAGCTTAGGTTTGGCTGAAGCTTTCTTT.

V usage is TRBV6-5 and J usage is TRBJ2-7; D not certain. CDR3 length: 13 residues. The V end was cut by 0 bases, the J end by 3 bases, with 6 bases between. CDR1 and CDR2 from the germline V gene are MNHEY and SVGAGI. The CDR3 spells CASSYSNIYEQYF. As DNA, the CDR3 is TGTGCCAGCAGTTACTCGAACATCTACGAGCAGTACTTC.

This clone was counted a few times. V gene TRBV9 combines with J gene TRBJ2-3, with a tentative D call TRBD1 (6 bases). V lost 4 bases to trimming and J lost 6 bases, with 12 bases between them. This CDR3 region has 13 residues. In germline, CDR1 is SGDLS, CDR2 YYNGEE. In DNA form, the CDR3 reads TGTGCCAGCAGCAAGGGGGTTTCGGATACGCAGTATTTT. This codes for CASSKGVSDTQYF.

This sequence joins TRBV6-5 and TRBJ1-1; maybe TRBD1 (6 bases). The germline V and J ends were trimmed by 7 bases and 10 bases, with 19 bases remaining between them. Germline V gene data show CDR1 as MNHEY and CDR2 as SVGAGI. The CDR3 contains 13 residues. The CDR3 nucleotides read TGTGCCAGCATCCTCGCGGGGACACCAAGAGCTTTCTTT. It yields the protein CASILAGTPRAFF.

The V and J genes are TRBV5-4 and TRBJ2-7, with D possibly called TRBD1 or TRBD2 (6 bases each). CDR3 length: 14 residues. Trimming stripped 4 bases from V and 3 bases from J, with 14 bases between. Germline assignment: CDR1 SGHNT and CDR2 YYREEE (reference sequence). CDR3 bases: TGTGCCAGCAGCGGAGGGGGGCTAAACTACGAGCAGTACTTC. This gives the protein CASSGGGLNYEQYF.

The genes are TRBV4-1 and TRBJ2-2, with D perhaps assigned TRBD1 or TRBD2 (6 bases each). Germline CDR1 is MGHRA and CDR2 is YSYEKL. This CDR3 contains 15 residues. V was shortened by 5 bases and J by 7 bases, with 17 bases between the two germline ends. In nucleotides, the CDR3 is TGCGCCAGCAGCACACTAGGGGGGCTCAGCGGGGAGCTGTTTTTT. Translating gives CASSTLGGLSGELFF.

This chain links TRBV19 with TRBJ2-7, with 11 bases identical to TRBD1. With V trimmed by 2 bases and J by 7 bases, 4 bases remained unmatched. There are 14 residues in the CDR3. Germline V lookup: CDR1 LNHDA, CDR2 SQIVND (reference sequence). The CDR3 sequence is CASSISRDRGEQYF. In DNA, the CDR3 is TGTGCCAGTAGTATATCCCGGGACAGGGGGGAGCAGTACTTC.